This T cell receptor beta chain was observed in a study of CD8+CD57+ T cells in acquired aplastic anemia. This clonotype was detected many times. Its antigen remains unidentified. Study-wide findings and caveats: Patients and controls were not found to differ significantly in CD8+ Simpson's diversity.

Germline V gene lookup returns CDR1 SQVTM and CDR2 ANQGSEA. The CDR3 has 12 amino acids. Trimming left V 4 bases short and J 1 base short, with 4 bases between. Using genomic DNA as the template, TCR beta VDJ and CDR3 profiling was carried out. TCRdb called the reads again in MiXCR, with one record for every CDR3 protein. The sample lists a few hundred thousand distinct CDR3 sequences, roughly 35% occurring once. Material: sorted CD4+, CD8+, or CD8+CD57+ T cells (not recorded which) from PBMCs. This chain joins TRBV29-1 and TRBJ2-2; no firm D call. This sequence was found in a human donor in good health, serving as a control. The CDR3 sequence is CSVGQNTGELFF. The CDR3 DNA reads TGCAGCGTTGGACAGAACACCGGGGAGCTGTTTTTT.